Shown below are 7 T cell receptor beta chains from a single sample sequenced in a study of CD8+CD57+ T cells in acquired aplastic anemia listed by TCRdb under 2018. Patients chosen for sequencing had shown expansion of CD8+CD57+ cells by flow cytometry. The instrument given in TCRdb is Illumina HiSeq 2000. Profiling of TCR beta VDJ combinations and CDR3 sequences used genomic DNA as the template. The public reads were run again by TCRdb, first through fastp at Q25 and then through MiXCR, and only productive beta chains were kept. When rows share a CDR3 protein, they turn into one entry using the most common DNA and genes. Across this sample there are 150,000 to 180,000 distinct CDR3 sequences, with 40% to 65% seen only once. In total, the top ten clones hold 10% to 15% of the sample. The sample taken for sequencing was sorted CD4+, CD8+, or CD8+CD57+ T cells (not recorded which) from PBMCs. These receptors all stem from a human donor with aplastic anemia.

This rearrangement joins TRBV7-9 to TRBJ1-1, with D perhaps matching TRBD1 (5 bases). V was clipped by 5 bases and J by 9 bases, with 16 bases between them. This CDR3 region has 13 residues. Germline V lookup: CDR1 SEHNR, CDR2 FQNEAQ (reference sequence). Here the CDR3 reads CASSQGQAGKAFF. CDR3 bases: TGTGCCAGCAGCCAAGGGCAAGCAGGGAAAGCTTTCTTT. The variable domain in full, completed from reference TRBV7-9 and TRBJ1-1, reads DTGVSQNPRHKITKRGQNVTFRCDPISEHNRLYWYRQTLGQGPEFLTYFQNEAQLEKSRLLSDRFSAERPKGSFSTLEIQRTEQGDSAMYLCASSQGQAGKAFFGQGTRLTVV.

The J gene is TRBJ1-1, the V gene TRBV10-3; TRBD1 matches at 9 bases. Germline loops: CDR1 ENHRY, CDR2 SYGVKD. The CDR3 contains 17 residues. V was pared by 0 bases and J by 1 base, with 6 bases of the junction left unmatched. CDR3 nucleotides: TGTGCCATCAGTGAGTCGGGACAGGGAGGGGGGAACACTGAAGCTTTCTTT. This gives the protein CAISESGQGGGNTEAFF.

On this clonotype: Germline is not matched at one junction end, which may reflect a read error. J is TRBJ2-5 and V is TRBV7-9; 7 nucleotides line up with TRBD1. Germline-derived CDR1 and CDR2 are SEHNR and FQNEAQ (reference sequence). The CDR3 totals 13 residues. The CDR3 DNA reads TGTGTCAGCAGCCCGGACAGGCAAGAGACCCAGTACTTC. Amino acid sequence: CVSSPDRQETQYF.

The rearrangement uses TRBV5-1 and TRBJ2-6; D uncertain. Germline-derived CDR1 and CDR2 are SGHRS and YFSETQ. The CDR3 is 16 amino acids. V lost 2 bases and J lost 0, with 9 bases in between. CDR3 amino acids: CASSFQAVSGANVLTF. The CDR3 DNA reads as TGCGCCAGCAGCTTCCAGGCGGTCTCTGGGGCCAACGTCCTGACTTTC.

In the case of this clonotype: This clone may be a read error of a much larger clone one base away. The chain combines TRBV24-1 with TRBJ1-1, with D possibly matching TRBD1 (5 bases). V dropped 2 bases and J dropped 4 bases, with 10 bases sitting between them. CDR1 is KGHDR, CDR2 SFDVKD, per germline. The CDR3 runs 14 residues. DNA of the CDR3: TGTGCCACCAGTGATTCGGGGGTGAGCACTGAAGCTTTCTTT. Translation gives CATSDSGVSTEAFF.

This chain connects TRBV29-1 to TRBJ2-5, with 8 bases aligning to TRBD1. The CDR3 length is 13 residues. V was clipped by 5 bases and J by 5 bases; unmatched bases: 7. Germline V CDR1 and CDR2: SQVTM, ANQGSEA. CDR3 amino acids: CSVRQGKGETQYF. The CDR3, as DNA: TGCAGCGTTAGACAGGGGAAGGGGGAGACCCAGTACTTC.

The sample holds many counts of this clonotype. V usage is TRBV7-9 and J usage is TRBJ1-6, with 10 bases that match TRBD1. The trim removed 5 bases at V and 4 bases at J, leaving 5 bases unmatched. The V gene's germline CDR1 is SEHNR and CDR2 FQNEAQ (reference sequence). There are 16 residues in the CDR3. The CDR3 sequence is CASSGTGEIYNSPLHF. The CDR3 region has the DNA TGTGCCAGCAGCGGGACAGGGGAAATTTATAATTCACCCCTCCACTTT.